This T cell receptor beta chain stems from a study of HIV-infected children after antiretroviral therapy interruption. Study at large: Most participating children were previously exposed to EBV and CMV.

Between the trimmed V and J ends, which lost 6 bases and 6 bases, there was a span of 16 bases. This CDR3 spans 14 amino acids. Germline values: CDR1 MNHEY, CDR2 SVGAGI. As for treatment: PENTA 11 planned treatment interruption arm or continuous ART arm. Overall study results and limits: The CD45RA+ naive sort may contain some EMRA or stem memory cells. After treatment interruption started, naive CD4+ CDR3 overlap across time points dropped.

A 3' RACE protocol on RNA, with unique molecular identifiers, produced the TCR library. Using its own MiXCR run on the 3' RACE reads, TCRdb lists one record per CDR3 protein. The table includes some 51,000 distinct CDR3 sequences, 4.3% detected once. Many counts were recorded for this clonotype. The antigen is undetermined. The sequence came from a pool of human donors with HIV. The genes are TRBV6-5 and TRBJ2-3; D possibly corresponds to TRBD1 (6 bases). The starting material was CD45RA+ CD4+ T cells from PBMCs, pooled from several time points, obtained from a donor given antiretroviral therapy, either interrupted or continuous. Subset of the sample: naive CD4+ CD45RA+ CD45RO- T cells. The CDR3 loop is CASRKRGHWDTQYF. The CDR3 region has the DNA TGTGCCAGCAGGAAACGGGGACATTGGGATACGCAGTATTTT.